The 10 T cell receptor beta chains presented below share a single source sample, sequenced in a study of control samples from healthy donors and cancer patients (dated by TCRdb to the early 2020s). The method was the immunoSEQ multiplex PCR assay. TCRdb mirrors the immuneACCESS table, restricted to in-frame sequences. Some clones are absent from its copies; in checked studies, under half trace to an unresolved V gene, and the reason for the others is unknown. Present in this sample are about 140,000 clones, approximately 94% of which were seen just once. The leading ten clones occupy about 12% of the sample. Sequenced material: blood. The origin of the receptors is a man in his forties or fifties in good health.

The rearrangement uses TRBV2 and TRBJ2-1, with TRBD1 matching over 7 bases. V gave up 9 bases and J gave up 9 bases; unmatched junction bases: 14. This CDR3 is built from 14 residues. CDR1 and CDR2 from the germline V gene are SNHLY and FYNNEI. The DNA of the CDR3 is TGTGCCAGAGGGGGATTTGGGACAGAGACTGAGCAGTTCTTC. Protein sequence: CARGGFGTETEQFF. Full variable domain (outside the CDR3, taken from reference TRBV2 and TRBJ2-1): EPEVTQTPSHQVTQMGQEVILRCVPISNHLYFYWYRQILGQKVEFLVSFYNNEISEKSEIFDDQFSVERPDGSNFTLKIRSTKLEDSAMYFCARGGFGTETEQFFGPGTRLTVL.

The genes are TRBV5-4 and TRBJ2-1; TRBD1 agrees at 8 bases. V shed 5 bases, J shed 5 bases, and the junction held 6 bases outside the gene matches. Germline lookup yields CDR1 SGHNT and CDR2 YYREEE (reference sequence). The CDR3 has 14 amino acids. The CDR3 DNA reads as TGTGCCAGCAGGGTGGACAGGGCCAACAATGAGCAGTTCTTC. Translated: CASRVDRANNEQFF.

The V call is TRBV4-2, the J call TRBJ2-7; 8 nucleotides agree with TRBD1. Germline loops: CDR1 LGHNA, CDR2 YNFKEQ. J was trimmed by 0 bases and V by 0 bases; bases with no gene match: 7. The CDR3 runs 17 residues. The CDR3 DNA sequence: TGTGCCAGCAGCCAAGATCTTACACAGGGGGTCTCCTACGAGCAGTACTTC. Translating gives CASSQDLTQGVSYEQYF.

This chain uses TRBV9 with TRBJ1-3, with D maybe TRBD1 (6 bases). The CDR3 is 14 residues long. Trimming cost V 3 bases and J 4 bases, with 11 bases left between them. Germline V lookup: CDR1 SGDLS, CDR2 YYNGEE. The CDR3 loop is CASSDRVAGNTIYF. DNA of the CDR3: TGTGCCAGCAGCGACAGGGTCGCCGGAAACACCATATATTTT.

This rearrangement joins TRBV10-3 to TRBJ1-1; 8 bases are shared with TRBD1. Unmatched junction bases numbered 13, after V lost 6 bases and J lost 4 bases. This CDR3 is 16 amino acids long. Germline-derived CDR1 and CDR2 are ENHRY and SYGVKD. In DNA, the CDR3 is TGTGCCATCAGCCATTATTACAGGGGGGGTTTCACTGAAGCTTTCTTT. It yields the protein CAISHYYRGGFTEAFF.

This clone has only one observation. The chain employs TRBV28 and TRBJ2-7; 8 bases agree with TRBD1. J was trimmed by 4 bases and V by 6 bases; bases with no gene match: 8. CDR1 MDHEN and CDR2 SYDVKM come from the germline V gene. The CDR3 extends over 14 amino acids. The chain's CDR3 is CASSGQGKLYEQYF. As DNA, the CDR3 is TGTGCCAGCAGCGGACAGGGCAAGCTATACGAGCAGTACTTC.

This chain joins TRBV29-1 and TRBJ2-4; either TRBD1 or TRBD2 may supply D (5 bases each). Germline CDR1 SQVTM, CDR2 ANQGSEA. The CDR3 is 13 residues long. V lost 3 bases, J lost 7 bases, and 13 bases lay in between. CDR3 region: CSVDPHEGNIQYF. In nucleotides, the CDR3 is TGCAGCGTTGATCCTCACGAGGGGAACATTCAGTACTTC.

The V and J genes are TRBV3-1 (or the pseudogene TRBV3-2) and TRBJ2-1; TRBD2 matches 9 bases. This CDR3 spans 16 amino acids. The germline V gene encodes CDR1 LGHDT and CDR2 YNNKEL (reference sequence). J gave up 7 bases and V 1 base, and 8 bases lay outside the gene matches. The CDR3 sequence is CASSQGHSGRTNEQFF. For the CDR3, the DNA is TGTGCCAGCAGCCAAGGGCATAGCGGGAGAACGAATGAGCAGTTCTTC.

The chain joins TRBV13 to TRBJ2-3, with 9 bases lining up with TRBD1. The CDR3 contains 17 residues. Germline CDR1 reads PRHDT; CDR2 reads FYEKMQ (reference sequence). Trimming removed 3 bases from V and 2 bases from J; junction bases left unmatched: 9. CDR3 residues: CASSFPGQGRLTDTQYF. The CDR3 nucleotides read TGTGCCAGCAGCTTCCCGGGACAGGGACGACTCACAGATACGCAGTATTTT.

The sample holds one count of this clone. The rearrangement links TRBV18 to TRBJ2-7; 7 bases are a match to TRBD2. The CDR3 is 14 residues long. The V gene's germline CDR1 is KGHSH and CDR2 LQKENI. V shed 4 bases, J shed 5 bases, and the junction held 8 bases outside the gene matches. The CDR3 DNA is TGTGCCAGCTCACTCCTGGGAGGGTTGGACGAGCAGTACTTC. Translating it yields CASSLLGGLDEQYF.